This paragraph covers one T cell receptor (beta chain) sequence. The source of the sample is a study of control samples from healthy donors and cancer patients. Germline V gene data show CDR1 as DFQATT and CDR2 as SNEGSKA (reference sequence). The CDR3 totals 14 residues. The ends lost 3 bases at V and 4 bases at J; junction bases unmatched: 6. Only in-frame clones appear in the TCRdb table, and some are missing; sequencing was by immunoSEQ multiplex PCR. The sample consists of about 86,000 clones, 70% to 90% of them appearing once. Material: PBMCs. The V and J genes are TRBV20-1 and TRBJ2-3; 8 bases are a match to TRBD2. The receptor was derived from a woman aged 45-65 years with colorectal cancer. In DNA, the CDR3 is TGCAGTGCTAGTATTAGCGGGGTCTCAGATACGCAGTATTTT. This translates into CSASISGVSDTQYF.